Detailed here is one T cell receptor (beta chain). Its antigen is currently unknown. This sample was included in a study of graft-versus-host responses after intestinal transplantation. About the research overall: As for transplant type, recipients had multivisceral, liver-intestinal, or isolated intestinal grafts.

Germline values: CDR1 SGHNT, CDR2 YENEEA. This CDR3 region has 15 residues. V lost 0 bases and J 2 bases, leaving 5 bases between the germline ends. Here immunoSEQ multiplex PCR was the method, and the copy in TCRdb shows in-frame clones only, minus some. This sample has 96,000 or so clones, with 80% to 95% found just once. Findings and limits, study-wide: Early post-transplant falls in HvG clones accompanied the peak levels of circulating GvH clones. Among recipient marrow samples, GvH clones were found; some appeared first in ileum or blood.

The TCR comes from a human donor who received an intestinal transplant. The sequenced sample was unstimulated CD4+ T cells sorted from spleen or lymph node cells, obtained before intestinal transplant. The chain links TRBV11-3 to TRBJ1-6; possible D gene TRBD1, 5 bases. The CDR3, as DNA: TGTGCCAGCAGCTTAGAGACAGCCTATAATTCACCCCTCCACTTT. Translating gives CASSLETAYNSPLHF.